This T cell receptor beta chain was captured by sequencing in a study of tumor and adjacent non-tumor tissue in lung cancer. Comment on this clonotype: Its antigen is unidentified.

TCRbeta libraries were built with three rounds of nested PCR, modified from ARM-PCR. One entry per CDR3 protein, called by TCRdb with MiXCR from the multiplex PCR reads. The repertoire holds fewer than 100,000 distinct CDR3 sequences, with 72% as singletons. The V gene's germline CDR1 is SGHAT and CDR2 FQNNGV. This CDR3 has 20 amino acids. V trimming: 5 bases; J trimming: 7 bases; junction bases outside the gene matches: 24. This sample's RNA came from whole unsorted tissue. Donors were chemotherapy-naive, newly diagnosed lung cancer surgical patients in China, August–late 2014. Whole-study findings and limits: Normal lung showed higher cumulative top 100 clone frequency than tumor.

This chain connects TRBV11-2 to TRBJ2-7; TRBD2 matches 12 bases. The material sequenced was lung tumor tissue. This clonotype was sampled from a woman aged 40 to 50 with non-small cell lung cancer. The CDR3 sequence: CASSLSAPPSGRASIFEQYF. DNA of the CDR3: TGTGCCAGCAGCCTCTCTGCGCCGCCTAGCGGGAGGGCCTCCATTTTTGAGCAGTACTTC.